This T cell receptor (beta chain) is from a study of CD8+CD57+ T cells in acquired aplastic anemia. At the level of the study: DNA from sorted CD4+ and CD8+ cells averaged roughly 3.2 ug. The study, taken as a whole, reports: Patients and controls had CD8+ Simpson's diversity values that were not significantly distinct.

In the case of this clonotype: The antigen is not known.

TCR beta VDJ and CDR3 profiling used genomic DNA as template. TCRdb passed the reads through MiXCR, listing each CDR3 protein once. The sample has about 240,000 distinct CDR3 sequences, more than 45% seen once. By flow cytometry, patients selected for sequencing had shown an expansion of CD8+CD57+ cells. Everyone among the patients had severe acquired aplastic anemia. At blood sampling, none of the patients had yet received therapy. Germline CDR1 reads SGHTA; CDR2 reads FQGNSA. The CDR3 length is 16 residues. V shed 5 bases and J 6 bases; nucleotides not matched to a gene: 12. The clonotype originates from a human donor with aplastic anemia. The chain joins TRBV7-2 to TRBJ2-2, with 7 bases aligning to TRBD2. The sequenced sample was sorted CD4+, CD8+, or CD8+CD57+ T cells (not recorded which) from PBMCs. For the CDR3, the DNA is TGTGCCAGCAGCCCAAGCGGGGTTGGGTCTTCCGGGGAGCTGTTTTTT. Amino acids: CASSPSGVGSSGELFF. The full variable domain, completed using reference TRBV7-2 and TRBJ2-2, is GAGVSQSPSNKVTEKGKDVELRCDPISGHTALYWYRQSLGQGLEFLIYFQGNSAPDKSGLPSDRFSAERTGGSVSTLTIQRTQQEDSAVYLCASSPSGVGSSGELFFGEGSRLTVL.